These 3 T cell receptor beta chains came from one sample sequenced in a study of T cell repertoires in cytomegalovirus infection. TCRdb processed the reads anew with MiXCR; each CDR3 protein has one entry. The sample lists fewer than 350,000 distinct CDR3 sequences, roughly 17% occurring once. The sequenced sample consisted of PBMCs. The receptors shown here come from a human donor in good health (CMV status not recorded). Some clones in this sample may be carry-over from other donors' samples.

This clonotype was recorded many times. This rearrangement joins TRBV7-2 to TRBJ1-1; D is perhaps TRBD1 (6 bases). CDR3 length: 12 amino acids. Germline CDR1 and CDR2: SGHTA and FQGNSA. Trimming removed 4 bases from V and 8 bases from J, with 11 bases in between. CDR3 sequence reads: CASSSYQGEAFF. CDR3 sequence (DNA): TGTGCCAGCAGCTCGTATCAGGGGGAAGCTTTCTTT.

In its sample, this clonotype was seen many times. The CDR3 nucleotides read TGTGCCAGCAGCCCTCGCACAGATACGCAGTATTTT. Its translation is CASSPRTDTQYF. This rearrangement joins TRBV7-2 to TRBJ2-3; D call uncertain. With 5 bases removed from V and 1 base from J, the gap between germline ends came to 4 bases. There are 12 residues in the CDR3. Germline V lookup: CDR1 SGHTA, CDR2 FQGNSA.

This clonotype was picked up a small number of times. The chain employs TRBV12-5 and TRBJ1-4; no clear D. This CDR3 is 18 amino acids long. Germline V gene sequence: CDR1 LGHNT, CDR2 FRNRAP. Trimming took 4 bases from V and 0 from J, leaving 18 bases between them. The CDR3 loop is CASGWSGSQIATNEKLFF. The CDR3 nucleotides are TGTGCTAGTGGTTGGTCGGGCAGCCAGATCGCAACTAATGAAAAACTGTTTTTT.